The T cell receptor (beta chain) under discussion was sequenced for a study of T cell responses to AZD1222 COVID-19 vaccine. Points from the study as a whole: White British people made up most donors, females outnumbered males, and clonal diversity was possibly underestimated.

This CDR3 is built from 13 residues. Germline V gene lookup returns CDR1 GTSNPN and CDR2 SVGIG (reference sequence). The V segment lost 3 bases and the J segment 3 bases; nucleotides outside the gene matches: 4. Measured with immunoSEQ multiplex PCR; TCRdb has only the in-frame clones, and not every one. In the table there are 150,000 to 200,000 clones, about 90% of which are singletons. As for this clone: Its antigen remains unidentified.

This clonotype was sampled from an adult in good health. This chain joins TRBV30 and TRBJ2-7, with 8 bases fitting TRBD1. This sample comprised peripheral blood, obtained on day 0 of AZD1222 vaccination. The CDR3 DNA sequence: TGTGCCTGGAGGACGGACAGGGTCTACGAGCAGTACTTC. Its translation: CAWRTDRVYEQYF.